This T cell receptor (beta chain) was observed in a study of T cell changes during pregnancy in multiple sclerosis. Germline loops: CDR1 ENHRY, CDR2 SYGVKD. The CDR3 runs to 13 residues. Trimming removed 9 bases from V and 3 bases from J; junction bases left unmatched: 7. Assay used: immunoSEQ multiplex PCR; TCRdb lists only in-frame clones, some missing. In the table there are some 57,000 clones, roughly nine tenths of which are singletons. The J gene is TRBJ1-1, the V gene TRBV10-3; 7 bases map to TRBD1. The sequencing used CD4+ T cells from peripheral blood mononuclear cells, collected in the first trimester of pregnancy. The receptor was isolated from a female donor with multiple sclerosis, enrolled in a pregnancy study. The CDR3 sequence: CAMKQGIDTEAFF. The CDR3 DNA reads TGTGCCATGAAACAGGGGATCGACACTGAAGCTTTCTTT.